Given below is one T cell receptor (beta chain) in context. Authors of the study amplified TCR beta CDR3 regions from RNA transcripts. Researchers ran a first-round RT-PCR on the TCR CDR3 using the HTBI primer set. Each CDR3 protein gets one entry after TCRdb re-called the multiplex PCR reads with MiXCR. Altogether around 690,000 distinct CDR3 sequences are present, roughly 20% being singletons, with the ten largest covering about 34%. V lost 4 bases, J lost 4 bases, and 12 bases stayed unmatched. CDR3 length: 17 amino acids. These data belong to a study of T cells in Graves' hyperthyroidism and ophthalmopathy. Every diagnosis used clinical symptoms, serum thyroxine and TRAb, thyroid ultrasound and orbital computed tomography. Fresh peripheral blood, 8 to 10 ml, was the source of the PBMCs.

The sequencing input was blood. The genes are TRBV12-3 or TRBV12-4 and TRBJ1-2; TRBD1 matches 10 bases. The sequence was obtained from a man aged 30 to 39 with Graves' ophthalmopathy. CDR3 sequence: CASSSISGQGLRYGYTF. DNA for the CDR3: TGTGCCAGCAGTTCTATCTCGGGACAGGGGCTTCGCTATGGCTACACCTTC.